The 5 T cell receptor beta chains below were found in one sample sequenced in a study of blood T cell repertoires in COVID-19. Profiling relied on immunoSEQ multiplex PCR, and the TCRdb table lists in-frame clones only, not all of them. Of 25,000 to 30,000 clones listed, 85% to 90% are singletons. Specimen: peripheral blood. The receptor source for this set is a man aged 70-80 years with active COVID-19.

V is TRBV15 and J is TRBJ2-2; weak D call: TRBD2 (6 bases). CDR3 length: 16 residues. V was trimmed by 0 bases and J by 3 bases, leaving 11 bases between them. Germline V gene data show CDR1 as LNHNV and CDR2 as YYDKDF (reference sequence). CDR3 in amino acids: CATSRDGGYDTGELFF. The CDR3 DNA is TGTGCCACCAGCAGAGATGGAGGGTATGACACCGGGGAGCTGTTTTTT.

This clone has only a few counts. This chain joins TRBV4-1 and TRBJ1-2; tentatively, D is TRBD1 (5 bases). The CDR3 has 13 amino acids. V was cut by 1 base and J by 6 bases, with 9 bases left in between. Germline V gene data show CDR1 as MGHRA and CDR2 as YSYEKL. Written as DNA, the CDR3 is TGCGCCAGCAGCCAAGTCCCGGGGGATGGCTACACCTTC. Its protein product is CASSQVPGDGYTF.

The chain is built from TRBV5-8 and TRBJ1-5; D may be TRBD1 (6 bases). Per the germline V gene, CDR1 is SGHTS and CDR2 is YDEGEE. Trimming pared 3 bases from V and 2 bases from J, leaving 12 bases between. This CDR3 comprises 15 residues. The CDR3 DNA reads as TGTGCCAGCAGCTCACAGGGAAGGGGCAATCAGCCCCAGCATTTT. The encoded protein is CASSSQGRGNQPQHF.

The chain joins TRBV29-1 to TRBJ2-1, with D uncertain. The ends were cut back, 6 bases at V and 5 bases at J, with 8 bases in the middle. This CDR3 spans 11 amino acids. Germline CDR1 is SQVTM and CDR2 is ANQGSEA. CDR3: CSVGVDNEQFF. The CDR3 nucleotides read TGCAGCGTAGGAGTAGACAATGAGCAGTTCTTC.

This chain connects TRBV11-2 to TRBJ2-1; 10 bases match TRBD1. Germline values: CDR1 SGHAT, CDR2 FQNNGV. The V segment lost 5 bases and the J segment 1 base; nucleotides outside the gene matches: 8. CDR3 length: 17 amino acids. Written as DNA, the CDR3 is TGTGCCAGCAGCCCGCTGACAGGGGGCGCTTCCTACAATGAGCAGTTCTTC. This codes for CASSPLTGGASYNEQFF. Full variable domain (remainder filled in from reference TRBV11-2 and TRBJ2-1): EAGVAQSPRYKIIEKRQSVAFWCNPISGHATLYWYQQILGQGPKLLIQFQNNGVVDDSQLPKDRFSAERLKGVDSTLKIQPAKLEDSAVYLCASSPLTGGASYNEQFFGPGTRLTVL.